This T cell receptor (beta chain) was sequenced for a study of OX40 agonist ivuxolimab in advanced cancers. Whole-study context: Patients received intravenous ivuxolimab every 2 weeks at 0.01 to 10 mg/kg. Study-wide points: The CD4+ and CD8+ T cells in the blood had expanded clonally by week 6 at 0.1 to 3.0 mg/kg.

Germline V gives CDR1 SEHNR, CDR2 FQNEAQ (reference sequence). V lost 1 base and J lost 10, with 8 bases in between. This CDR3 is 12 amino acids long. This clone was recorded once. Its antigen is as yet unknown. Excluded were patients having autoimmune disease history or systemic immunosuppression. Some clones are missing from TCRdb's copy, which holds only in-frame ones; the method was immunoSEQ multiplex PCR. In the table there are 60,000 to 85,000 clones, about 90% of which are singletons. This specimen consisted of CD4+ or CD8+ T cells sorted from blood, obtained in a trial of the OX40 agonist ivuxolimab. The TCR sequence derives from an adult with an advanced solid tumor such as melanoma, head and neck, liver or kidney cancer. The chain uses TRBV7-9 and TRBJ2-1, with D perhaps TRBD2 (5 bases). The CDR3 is CASSLGLSEQFF. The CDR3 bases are TGTGCCAGCAGCTTAGGACTATCGGAGCAGTTCTTC.